This T cell receptor (beta chain) emerged from a study of beta chain features in type 1 diabetes. Overall study: The samples had roughly 100,000,000 sorted cells examined in all.

The study reverse transcribed the entire isolated RNA, so it sequenced expressed TCRB transcripts. Deep immunoSEQ sequencing covered naive, central memory and regulatory T cell samples. The method was immunoSEQ multiplex PCR; TCRdb's version includes in-frame clones alone and lacks a portion of them. The sample comprises roughly 230,000 clones, roughly 9.6% of which are singletons, and approximately 0.035% rests with the top ten. Notes on this clone: The antigen is not known.

A sort by CD45RO/CCR7/CD25/CD127/CD95/CD27 yielded CD4+ naive, central memory, regulatory and stem cell-like memory cells. The V gene end was trimmed by 1 base and the J gene end by 0 bases; junction bases not matched to a gene: 2. Germline assignment: CDR1 SGHNT and CDR2 YYREEE (reference sequence). CDR3 length: 16 amino acids. General study results and limits: For TCRB rearrangement, an influence of HLA type remained unresolved here.

The sequenced material came from naive CD4+ T cells from blood. The receptor was derived from a woman aged 18 to 35 in good health. The chain carries TRBV5-4 and TRBJ1-1; 11 positions agree with TRBD1. CDR3 sequence: CASSLRTGGLNTEAFF. CDR3 DNA: TGTGCCAGCAGCTTGAGGACAGGGGGCTTGAACACTGAAGCTTTCTTT.